This TCR beta chain stems from a study of T cells in Graves' hyperthyroidism and ophthalmopathy. The study defined stable Graves' hyperthyroidism as no ophthalmopathy progression within 18 months. This clonotype was picked up one time. Its antigen is not known. It was RNA transcripts that yielded the amplified TCR beta CDR3 regions. The study used the HTBI primer set for a first-round RT-PCR of the TCR CDR3. TCRdb processed the multiplex PCR reads anew with MiXCR; each CDR3 protein has one entry. The data hold around 580,000 distinct CDR3 sequences, with about 45% observed a single time. Findings and caveats of the study: The model predicted ophthalmopathy a median 6.5 months before onset. Blood shared most expanded thyroid clonotypes above 0.001.

The germline gives CDR1 SGHTA, CDR2 FQGTGA. This CDR3 is built from 15 residues. After removal of 6 bases from V and 7 bases from J, the junction contained 11 bases not matched to a gene. Sequencing input: peripheral blood or thyroid tissue (not recorded which). The chain uses TRBV7-3 and TRBJ2-7, with 11 bases lining up with TRBD2. This TCR was sampled from a young woman with Graves' hyperthyroidism. The CDR3 here is CASRGPGLAVREQYF. CDR3 nucleotides: TGTGCCAGCAGGGGACCGGGACTAGCGGTACGTGAGCAGTACTTC.